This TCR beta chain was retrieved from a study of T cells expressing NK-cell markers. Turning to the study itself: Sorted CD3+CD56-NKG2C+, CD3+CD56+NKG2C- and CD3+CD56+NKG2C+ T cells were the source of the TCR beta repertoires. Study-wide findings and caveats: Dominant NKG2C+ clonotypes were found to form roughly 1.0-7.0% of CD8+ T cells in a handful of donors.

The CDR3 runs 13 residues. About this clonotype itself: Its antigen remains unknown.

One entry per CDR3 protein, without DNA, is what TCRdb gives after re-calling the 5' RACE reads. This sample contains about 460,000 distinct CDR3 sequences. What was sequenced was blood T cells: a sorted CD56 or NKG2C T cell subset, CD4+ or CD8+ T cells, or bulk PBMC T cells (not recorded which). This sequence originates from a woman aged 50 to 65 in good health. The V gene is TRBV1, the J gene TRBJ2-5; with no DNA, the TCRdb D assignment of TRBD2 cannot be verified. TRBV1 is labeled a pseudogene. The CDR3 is CTARSGSEETQYF.